Following are 21 T cell receptor beta chains from one sample sequenced in a study of shared clonotypes between healthy human individuals. Terminally differentiated effector memory CD45RA+ cells were left out of the naive CD8 fraction, which was CD45RO-negative and positively selected for CCR7. Produced via immunoSEQ multiplex PCR; TCRdb's table is partial and in-frame only. The sample includes 2 million to 2.5 million clones, approximately 94% seen only once; the top ten take more than 1.5%. The sample comprised naive CD8+ T cells from PBMCs. The receptors derive from a man aged 18 to 29 in good health. Some clones in this sample may be carry-over from other donors' samples.

The chain is built from TRBV19 and TRBJ2-3; TRBD1 might be the D (5 bases). The CDR3 length is 13 residues. V was trimmed by 5 bases and J by 5 bases, leaving 11 bases between them. Germline V CDR1 and CDR2: LNHDA, SQIVND (reference sequence). The CDR3 region has the DNA TGTGCCAGTAGTGTTAAAAGGGGAGATACGCAGTATTTT. As protein: CASSVKRGDTQYF.

V is TRBV5-1 and J is TRBJ2-1; 8 nucleotides agree with TRBD1. From germline, CDR1 is SGHRS and CDR2 YFSETQ. The CDR3 consists of 17 residues. Unmatched junction bases numbered 11, after V lost 4 bases and J lost 2 bases. The CDR3 is CASSQNRGQGAYNEQFF. The CDR3 DNA is TGCGCCAGCAGCCAAAACCGTGGACAGGGCGCCTACAATGAGCAGTTCTTC.

V and J are TRBV6-1 and TRBJ2-5, with unresolved D. The CDR3 runs to 14 residues. Germline loops: CDR1 MNHNS, CDR2 SASEGT. V was pared by 3 bases and J by 4 bases, with 12 bases between. In DNA form, the CDR3 reads TGTGCCAGCAGTGACCCCCGTTCCGGAGAGACCCAGTACTTC. This gives the protein CASSDPRSGETQYF.

V usage is TRBV9 and J usage is TRBJ2-7; D is ambiguous. Deletions cut 3 bases from V and 4 bases from J, with 8 bases between. CDR1 and CDR2 (germline): SGDLS, YYNGEE. The CDR3 length is 12 residues. The CDR3 here is CASSGDAYEQYF. As DNA, the CDR3 is TGTGCCAGCAGCGGAGATGCGTACGAGCAGTACTTC.

The chain uses TRBV7-2 and TRBJ2-5; 7 bases map to TRBD2. V shed 3 bases, J shed 5 bases, and the junction held 9 bases outside the gene matches. The CDR3 consists of 15 residues. Germline CDR1 reads SGHTA; CDR2 reads FQGNSA. The CDR3 is CASSLSPGGTETQYF. For the CDR3, the DNA is TGTGCCAGCAGCTTGAGCCCGGGGGGTACGGAGACCCAGTACTTC.

CDR3 sequence reads: CASSNGQGAIGETQYF. For the CDR3, the DNA is TGTGCCAGCAGTAACGGACAGGGGGCCATCGGAGAGACCCAGTACTTC. The rearrangement uses TRBV28 and TRBJ2-5, with TRBD1 matching over 11 bases. Unmatched junction bases numbered 9, after V lost 5 bases and J lost 4 bases. The V gene's germline CDR1 is MDHEN and CDR2 SYDVKM. The CDR3 spans 16 residues.

This rearrangement joins TRBV28 to TRBJ1-1, with 9 nucleotides matching TRBD1. Trimming removed 6 bases from V and 6 bases from J; junction bases left unmatched: 8. This CDR3 is 14 amino acids long. CDR1 and CDR2 from the germline V gene are MDHEN and SYDVKM. The CDR3 sequence is CASSSSDRGPEAFF. The CDR3, as DNA: TGTGCCAGCAGCTCATCGGACAGGGGCCCTGAAGCTTTCTTT.

The chain couples TRBV14 to TRBJ2-7; possible D gene TRBD2, 5 bases. With 1 base removed from V and 7 bases from J, the gap between germline ends came to 11 bases. The CDR3 extends over 13 amino acids. Germline V CDR1 and CDR2: SGHDN, FVKESK. As DNA, the CDR3 is TGTGCCAGCAGCCAAGCGCGGGTACAAGAGCAGTACTTC. Translated, it gives CASSQARVQEQYF.

Details on this clone: This same CDR3 is encoded by further DNA sequences in the sample. The rearrangement uses TRBV10-2 and TRBJ1-1, with 8 bases fitting TRBD1. The CDR3 has 13 residues. The germline V gene encodes CDR1 WSHSY and CDR2 SAAADI. V dropped 6 bases and J dropped 1; count of bases not matched to a gene: 1. The CDR3 loop reads CASRDRGNTEAFF. The CDR3, as DNA: TGCGCCAGCAGAGACAGGGGGAACACTGAAGCTTTCTTT.

This chain connects TRBV19 to TRBJ1-2; no firm D call. Germline CDR1 reads LNHDA; CDR2 reads SQIVND (reference sequence). The V gene lost 1 base and the J gene lost 3 bases, with 9 bases spanning the gap. The CDR3 totals 14 residues. The CDR3 reads CASSIVSIDYGYTF. The CDR3 DNA sequence: TGTGCCAGTAGTATAGTTTCGATAGACTATGGCTACACCTTC.

In nucleotides, the CDR3 is TGTGCCAGCAGCTTACCTAGCGCGGGACGTGTGAACACTGAAGCTTTCTTT. The encoded protein is CASSLPSAGRVNTEAFF. The chain combines TRBV7-9 with TRBJ1-1, with a possible D match to TRBD1 (5 bases). This CDR3 spans 17 amino acids. Germline CDR1 is SEHNR and CDR2 is FQNEAQ (reference sequence). V lost 2 bases, J lost 0 bases, and 16 bases lay in between.

The chain uses TRBV14 and TRBJ1-5; D is undetermined. The germline V gene encodes CDR1 SGHDN and CDR2 FVKESK. The CDR3 contains 14 residues. Trimming took 0 bases from V and 9 from J, leaving 12 bases between them. The CDR3 region has the DNA TGTGCCAGCAGCCAAGAGTGTTCTAAGGGGCCCCAGCATTTT. This codes for CASSQECSKGPQHF. Together with reference TRBV14 and TRBJ1-5, the CDR3 gives the full variable domain: EAGVTQFPSHSVIEKGQTVTLRCDPISGHDNLYWYRRVMGKEIKFLLHFVKESKQDESGMPNNRFLAERTGGTYSTLKVQPAELEDSGVYFCASSQECSKGPQHFGDGTRLSIL.

The rearrangement joins TRBV11-2 to TRBJ1-2; TRBD1 agrees at 9 bases. Germline V gene data show CDR1 as SGHAT and CDR2 as FQNNGV. Trimming cost V 1 base and J 7 bases; bases outside gene matches: 1. The CDR3 has 13 residues. Here the CDR3 reads CASSLGTGAGYTF. The CDR3 coding sequence is TGTGCCAGCAGCTTAGGGACAGGGGCTGGCTACACCTTC.

The DNA of the CDR3 is TGTGCCAGCAGTTTATCGTCTAGCGGGAGGGCAGGGCAGTACTTC. Residues: CASSLSSSGRAGQYF. The chain uses TRBV27 and TRBJ2-7; TRBD2 agrees at 12 bases. From germline, CDR1 is MNHEY and CDR2 SMNVEV (reference sequence). Germline trimming cut 0 bases from V and 9 bases from J; bases unmatched to any gene: 6. This CDR3 has 15 residues.

Turning to this clone: This sample also contains other DNA sequences that code for the same CDR3. This chain uses TRBV13 with TRBJ1-5; D is undetermined. Germline CDR1 and CDR2: PRHDT and FYEKMQ (reference sequence). With 0 bases removed from V and 3 bases from J, the gap between germline ends came to 9 bases. CDR3 length equals 15 residues. CDR3 sequence: CASSLGAGLNQPQHF. For the CDR3, the DNA is TGTGCCAGCAGCTTAGGTGCTGGGCTCAATCAGCCCCAGCATTTT.

The chain has TRBV4-3 and TRBJ2-7; D may correspond to TRBD1 or TRBD2 (6 bases each). CDR3 size: 14 residues. CDR1 and CDR2 from the germline V gene are LGHNA and YSLEER. V lost 1 base to trimming and J lost 4 bases, with 11 bases between them. The chain's CDR3 is CASSQVGGDYEQYF. CDR3 sequence (DNA): TGCGCCAGCAGCCAAGTGGGGGGCGATTACGAGCAGTACTTC.

The J gene is TRBJ2-1, the V gene TRBV19; D perhaps matches TRBD1 (5 bases). The CDR3 extends over 12 amino acids. Trimming removed 6 bases at V and 7 bases at J, with 10 bases between. Germline assignment: CDR1 LNHDA and CDR2 SQIVND (reference sequence). For the CDR3, the DNA is TGTGCCAGTAGACATGGGGCGAATGAGCAGTTCTTC. Translation: CASRHGANEQFF. Full variable domain (rest looked up from reference TRBV19 and TRBJ2-1): DGGITQSPKYLFRKEGQNVTLSCEQNLNHDAMYWYRQDPGQGLRLIYYSQIVNDFQKGDIAEGYSVSREKKESFPLTVTSAQKNPTAFYLCASRHGANEQFFGPGTRLTVL.

The CDR3 here is CASKAGNEKLFF. The CDR3, as DNA: TGTGCCAGCAAGGCAGGAAATGAAAAACTGTTTTTT. This chain uses TRBV11-2 with TRBJ1-4, with D unresolved. Germline loops: CDR1 SGHAT, CDR2 FQNNGV. The CDR3 is made up of 12 amino acids. The V end was cut by 7 bases, the J end by 5 bases, with 8 bases between.

The J gene is TRBJ2-5, the V gene TRBV5-1, with 7 bases matching TRBD1. The CDR3 contains 17 residues. After removal of 0 bases from V and 6 bases from J, the junction contained 14 bases not matched to a gene. Germline CDR1 SGHRS, CDR2 YFSETQ. The CDR3 bases are TGCGCCAGCAGCTTGGAACAGGGGCGAGTGGGTTTGAAGACCCAGTACTTC. This sequence encodes CASSLEQGRVGLKTQYF.

The CDR3 nucleotides are TGTGCCAGTAGTTGGGGTACCCTGGGGACTGAAGCTTTCTTT. Encoded protein: CASSWGTLGTEAFF. The rearrangement links TRBV19 to TRBJ1-1; D is unclear. The germline V gene encodes CDR1 LNHDA and CDR2 SQIVND (reference sequence). The V and J ends lost 5 bases and 5 bases respectively, with 15 bases between them. This CDR3 is 14 amino acids long. Looking up the rest from reference TRBV19 and TRBJ1-1 gives the full variable domain: DGGITQSPKYLFRKEGQNVTLSCEQNLNHDAMYWYRQDPGQGLRLIYYSQIVNDFQKGDIAEGYSVSREKKESFPLTVTSAQKNPTAFYLCASSWGTLGTEAFFGQGTRLTVV.

V and J are TRBV30 and TRBJ2-7, with 7 bases identical to TRBD2. Germline CDR1 and CDR2: GTSNPN and SVGIG (reference sequence). This CDR3 spans 14 amino acids. The ends lost 0 bases at V and 7 bases at J; junction bases unmatched: 9. The CDR3 loop reads CAWSVGGSGIEQYF. Here the CDR3 DNA reads TGTGCCTGGAGTGTCGGCGGGAGTGGTATTGAGCAGTACTTC.